These T cell receptor beta chains were read from a single sample in a study of CD8+CD57+ T cells in acquired aplastic anemia. TCRdb re-analysed the reads in MiXCR, keeping a single row per CDR3 protein. This table has about 98,000 distinct CDR3 sequences, 55% to 80% appearing once. The sample was sorted CD4+, CD8+, or CD8+CD57+ T cells (not recorded which) from PBMCs. All receptors derive from a human donor with aplastic anemia. The CDR3 runs from the conserved cysteine through the conserved F or W. Each record gives: CDR3 length, J gene, V gene, CDR3 protein.

>11|TRBJ2-7|TRBV6-6
CASSFSHEQYF
>13|TRBJ1-2|TRBV24-1
CATSEDGNYGYTF
>15|TRBJ1-2|TRBV24-1
CATSDYQSRGGGYTF
>13|TRBJ1-6|TRBV5-4
CASSGLGFSPLHF
>13|TRBJ2-7|TRBV7-9
CASTGLAGVEQYF
>17|TRBJ2-7|TRBV15
CATSRDFGGRVGYEQYF
>15|TRBJ2-5|TRBV24-1
CATSDPGRMGETQYF
>12|TRBJ1-5|TRBV7-6
CASSSRNQPQHF
>13|.|TRBV6-2/TRBV6-3
CASSYSFGYEQYF
>14|TRBJ2-5|TRBV7-8
CASSPPTGFETQYF
>12|TRBJ2-5|TRBV20-1
CSVAQGTETQYF
>12|TRBJ2-7|TRBV7-8
CASSSSYYEQYF
>13|TRBJ2-1|TRBV3-1
CASSPGFGNEQFF
>13|TRBJ1-2|TRBV7-8
CASSPGQGYGYTF
>15|TRBJ2-7|TRBV20-1
CSATSGQTLTYEQYF
>15|TRBJ2-1|TRBV24-1
CATSESGQGAMEQFF
>14|TRBJ1-6|TRBV7-2
CASSPGQGNSPLHF
>13|TRBJ2-7|TRBV20-1
CSATPEYSYEQYF
>13|TRBJ2-5|TRBV19
CASSITSSQTQYF
>15|TRBJ1-1|TRBV7-9
CASSLSEGRVTEAFF
>15|TRBJ2-3|TRBV20-1
CSARAGLPSTDTQYF
>12|TRBJ2-1|TRBV10-1
CASSESSNEQFF
>14|TRBJ2-5|TRBV7-9
CASRPDQYQETQYF
>16|TRBJ1-1|TRBV2
CASSDPAQGWNTEAFF
>13|TRBJ2-7|TRBV5-6
CASSQDRPYEQYF
>13|TRBJ1-1|TRBV10-1
CASSEAFLSEAFF
>15|TRBJ2-7|TRBV29-1
CSVEAVGETSYEQYF
>15|TRBJ2-1|TRBV12-3/TRBV12-4
CASSFGGKGGYEQFF
>14|TRBJ2-7|TRBV15
CATSRETGVLEQYF
>14|TRBJ2-2|TRBV13
CASSLELWAGELFF
>13|TRBJ2-7|TRBV29-1
CSVGSVYSYEQYF
>14|TRBJ2-1|TRBV11-2
CASSPEILYNEQFF
>14|TRBJ2-3|TRBV29-1
CSVDAGGGTDTQYF
>13|TRBJ2-1|TRBV20-1
CSARSMGFGEQFF
>14|TRBJ1-2|TRBV19
CATHKGAGGYGYTF
>14|TRBJ2-7|TRBV2
CASSGQGGGYEQYF
>12|TRBJ2-7|TRBV2
CASRTSAYEQYF
>14|TRBJ2-7|TRBV2
CATQQTRSSYEQYF
>14|TRBJ1-1|TRBV24-1
CATSDFGLGEGAFF
>14|TRBJ2-7|TRBV7-9
CASSLGSREEEQYF
>15|TRBJ1-2|TRBV9
CASRPGLGVDYGYTF
>13|TRBJ1-2|TRBV7-8
CASSLEVGYGYTF
>13|TRBJ2-7|TRBV10-3
CAISGISGAVQYF
>14|TRBJ1-5|TRBV5-6
CASSRRTSNQPQHF
>14|TRBJ1-2|TRBV2
CASNYRAAKYGYTF
>17|TRBJ1-3|TRBV7-8
CASSLVLSGLSGTTIYF
>15|TRBJ2-1|TRBV2
CASSGLAGSSNEQFF
>12|TRBJ2-5|TRBV19
CASRQAGETQYF
>16|TRBJ1-6|TRBV7-8
CASSVEVASGNSPLHF
>17|TRBJ1-6|TRBV15
CATSREVAGGRYSPLHF
>11|TRBJ2-5|TRBV2
CASIIRDSSYF
>14|TRBJ2-3|TRBV2
CASEQQRVTDTQYF
>13|TRBJ1-1|TRBV29-1
CSVEDGMNTEAFF
>15|TRBJ2-1|TRBV20-1
CSARRTSSNWDEQFF